Sequencing of this T cell receptor (beta chain) was carried out in a study of human thymus T cells (dated by TCRdb to the early 2020s). About the study as a whole: The study described the TCR alpha and beta repertoires in roughly 8 infant thymus samples and four matching peripheral blood samples. Donor ages ranging from roughly 7 to 250 days were recorded, and several male and a couple of female infants were included in the cohort. The investigation overall reported the following: Biased V and J gene segment usage appeared to be present in both thymic and peripheral blood repertoires. Thymus samples yielded on average roughly 810,000 unique TCRB clonotypes, compared with 80,000 to 85,000 from blood samples. The related research reported highly overlapping thymic TCR repertoires among unrelated individuals.

The germline V gene supplies CDR1 MDHEN and CDR2 SYDVKM. Reading from cysteine to phenylalanine, the CDR3 counts 15 amino acids. CDR3 DNA only is kept here, 45 bases in frame from base 1. Germline trimming: 5 bases from V, 0 bases from J; junction bases outside gene matches: 5. Using the immunoSEQ multiplex PCR assay, the TCRB and TCRAD loci were amplified from a standardized quantity of quality-controlled genomic DNA. The amplicons covered the V(D)J region and were long enough to include the CDR3 and to identify the V and J genes. Through the commercial immunoSEQ service, the amplicons were sequenced on an Illumina platform. The authors' analysis ran thus. Corrections for primer bias and sequencing errors followed previously described methods, while TCRAD and TCRB definitions were based on the IMGT database. immunoSEQ Analyzer 3.0 and VDJTools were used for repertoire analysis, which covered basic statistics, V/J segment usage, diversity estimates, rarefaction and pairwise overlap. Diversity was estimated using the Chao1, ChaoE, Efron-Thisted, Shannon and inverse Simpson indices, and was also estimated on datasets down-sampled to the size of the smallest sample. Repertoire overlap was assessed by strict matching of CDR3 nucleotide sequence, V gene and J gene, and clustering was done by Jaccard-based multidimensional scaling. Imported from immuneACCESS, the table was reduced by TCRdb to in-frame sequences with V and J called. These copies leave out some clones; in studies compared against another copy, an unresolved V gene accounts for under half, and the cause of the remainder is not known. For V, J and clone size, that table is used; D and trimming come from the DNA. The sample table shows roughly 120,000 clones, and around 94% are seen once. More than 0.02% of the sample goes to the ten largest clones.

Thymus tissue was collected as surgical resects that were removed during corrective cardiac surgery. In Finland, the donors were immunologically healthy infants who were having open corrective cardiac surgery for congenital heart defects. Thymocytes were freed from the tissue by mechanical means and kept at -70 degrees C as pellets of roughly 9-34 million cells. Genomic DNA was extracted from frozen cell pellets with a QIAsymphony instrument. Regarding this clone: This clone's antigen is unknown. No clone much larger than this one lies a single base away; base qualities are absent.

Sequencing used thymus tissue. This receptor was identified in a boy under two years old with a congenital heart defect but otherwise immunologically healthy. The rearrangement combines TRBV28 with TRBJ1-2; 8 bases in the middle match TRBD1. CDR3 reads: CASSKQGGANYGYTF. The nucleotides are TGTGCCAGCAGTAAACAGGGGGGAGCTAACTATGGCTACACCTTC.